The 21 T cell receptor beta chains listed next were all sequenced from one sample in a study of tumor-infiltrating lymphocytes in localized non-small cell lung cancer. Some clones are missing from TCRdb's copy, which holds only in-frame ones; the method was immunoSEQ multiplex PCR. Among 9,000 to 15,000 clones listed, 67% were seen once. Sequencing was performed on uninvolved lung tissue not adjacent to the tumor. These receptors were obtained from a human donor with non-small cell lung cancer.

This chain connects TRBV7-2 to TRBJ2-1; 10 bases are shared with TRBD1. Germline assignment: CDR1 SGHTA and CDR2 FQGNSA. Germline trimming cut 1 base from V and 3 bases from J; bases unmatched to any gene: 3. The CDR3 has 16 amino acids. CDR3: CASSLVGQGGYNEQFF. The CDR3 nucleotides are TGTGCCAGCAGCTTAGTTGGACAGGGGGGCTACAATGAGCAGTTCTTC.

This clone was detected only once. This chain joins TRBV11-2 and TRBJ2-1; TRBD2 matches 9 bases. CDR1 and CDR2 (germline): SGHAT, FQNNGV. This CDR3 region has 18 residues. After removal of 6 bases from V and 0 bases from J, the junction contained 12 bases not matched to a gene. CDR3 nucleotide sequence: TGTGCCAGCAGAAGGGGACTAGCTATCGACAGCTCCTACAATGAGCAGTTCTTC. Protein product: CASRRGLAIDSSYNEQFF.

This clone was counted a single time. The CDR3: CAISDPGQRPDTQYF. The CDR3 nucleotides read TGTGCCATCAGTGACCCCGGGCAGAGACCAGATACGCAGTATTTT. This chain links TRBV10-3 with TRBJ2-3; D unresolved. CDR1 is ENHRY and CDR2 is SYGVKD in the germline V gene. With 3 bases removed from V and 4 bases from J, the gap between germline ends came to 14 bases. This CDR3 is 15 amino acids long.

The V and J genes are TRBV4-1 and TRBJ2-7; perhaps TRBD1 as D (7 bases). The V end was cut by 1 base, the J end by 4 bases, with 14 bases between. Germline V gene data show CDR1 as MGHRA and CDR2 as YSYEKL. This CDR3 contains 15 residues. In nucleotides, the CDR3 is TGCGCCAGCAGCCAAGGGGGTGCAGGGGGGTACGAGCAGTACTTC. It is translated as CASSQGGAGGYEQYF.

The V gene is TRBV15, the J gene TRBJ1-6, with a tentative D call TRBD1 (6 bases). The germline CDR1 and CDR2 sequences are LNHNV and YYDKDF (reference sequence). V was cut by 0 bases and J by 10 bases, with 13 bases left in between. The CDR3 is 15 amino acids. CDR3 sequence reads: CATSRDRQGSSPLHF. The CDR3 nucleotides read TGTGCCACCAGCAGAGATCGGCAGGGGAGCTCACCCCTCCACTTT.

There are a few counts of this clone. The genes are TRBV7-9 and TRBJ1-2; 7 bases map to TRBD1. The CDR3 length is 16 residues. The V segment lost 1 base and the J segment 5 bases; nucleotides outside the gene matches: 10. The germline CDR1 and CDR2 sequences are SEHNR and FQNEAQ (reference sequence). The CDR3 loop is CASSLGYRGRSYGYTF. The CDR3 DNA reads as TGTGCCAGCAGCTTAGGTTATAGGGGGCGTTCGTATGGCTACACCTTC.

The chain uses TRBV5-1 and TRBJ2-7; 11 nucleotides align to TRBD2. This CDR3 spans 14 amino acids. Germline-derived CDR1 and CDR2 are SGHRS and YFSETQ. V lost 1 base to trimming and J lost 5 bases; unmatched junction nucleotides: 2. DNA of the CDR3: TGCGCCAGCAGCTTGACTAGCGGGAGCCACGAGCAGTACTTC. This sequence encodes CASSLTSGSHEQYF.

V usage is TRBV11-2 and J usage is TRBJ2-2, with D possibly being TRBD1 (6 bases). The CDR3 is made up of 16 amino acids. Trimming left V 3 bases short and J 6 bases short, with 17 bases between. The germline V gene encodes CDR1 SGHAT and CDR2 FQNNGV. The CDR3 spells CASSFAPVRGSGELFF. For the CDR3, the DNA is TGTGCCAGCAGCTTTGCGCCCGTCAGGGGTTCCGGGGAGCTGTTTTTT.

This clone qualifies as large. The chain has TRBV7-2 and TRBJ2-1; TRBD2 matches at 9 bases. J gave up 5 bases and V 5 bases, and 16 bases lay outside the gene matches. The CDR3 length is 18 residues. CDR1 SGHTA and CDR2 FQGNSA come from the germline V gene. CDR3 DNA sequence: TGTGCCAGCAGCCAACTAGCCCTACTCGCGGGGGGGGACAATGAGCAGTTCTTC. The encoded protein is CASSQLALLAGGDNEQFF.

The rearrangement links TRBV6-6 to TRBJ2-1; 9 bases line up with TRBD1. V was clipped by 6 bases and J by 4 bases; unmatched bases: 7. Germline V gene sequence: CDR1 MNHNY, CDR2 SVGAGI (reference sequence). The CDR3 runs 15 residues. Here the CDR3 DNA reads TGTGCCAGCAGGGACCCGGGACAGGGATACAATGAGCAGTTCTTC. Its protein product is CASRDPGQGYNEQFF.

This sequence joins TRBV6-6 and TRBJ1-4, with 10 positions matching TRBD1. V lost 5 bases and J lost 5; bases outside the gene matches: 8. This CDR3 spans 16 amino acids. The germline V gene encodes CDR1 MNHNY and CDR2 SVGAGI (reference sequence). CDR3 residues: CASSTPDRGANEKLFF. In nucleotides, the CDR3 is TGTGCCAGCAGTACACCGGACAGGGGGGCGAATGAAAAACTGTTTTTT.

A few counts support this clone. The chain recombines TRBV7-2 with TRBJ2-2, with D possibly matching TRBD1 (6 bases). CDR1 is SGHTA and CDR2 is FQGNSA in the germline V gene. The V end was cut by 1 base, the J end by 2 bases, with 8 bases between. The CDR3 runs to 15 residues. Here the CDR3 reads CASSLVRGNTGELFF. CDR3 DNA: TGTGCCAGCAGCTTAGTCAGGGGCAACACCGGGGAGCTGTTTTTT.

This clone has more than one count but fewer than ten. The chain links TRBV10-1 to TRBJ2-3; weak D call: TRBD2 (6 bases). V lost 0 bases, J lost 1 base, and 11 bases lay in between. Germline assignment: CDR1 WNHNN and CDR2 SYGVQD (reference sequence). This CDR3 is 16 amino acids long. The CDR3 sequence is CASSESTGVGTDTQYF. DNA of the CDR3: TGCGCCAGCAGTGAGTCAACGGGAGTGGGCACAGATACGCAGTATTTT.

Details on this clone: The sample has other DNA sequences that encode this CDR3 too. The chain combines TRBV7-9 with TRBJ2-3, with TRBD2 matching 8 bases. Germline V gene data show CDR1 as SEHNR and CDR2 as FQNEAQ (reference sequence). This CDR3 contains 16 residues. Losses at the gene ends were 1 base for V and 6 bases for J; bases not matched to a gene: 9. CDR3 DNA sequence: TGTGCCAGCAGCTTAGTTTACCGGGGGGGTACGGATACGCAGTATTTT. Translating it yields CASSLVYRGGTDTQYF.

The CDR3 protein is CASSLGGGPRGNRETQYF. The CDR3 DNA is TGTGCCAGCAGCCTGGGGGGAGGTCCCAGGGGGAATCGGGAGACCCAGTACTTC. The rearrangement joins TRBV5-8 to TRBJ2-5, with D tentatively TRBD1 (7 bases). Deletions cut 4 bases from V and 5 bases from J, with 27 bases between. The CDR3 runs 18 residues. Germline V gene data show CDR1 as SGHTS and CDR2 as YDEGEE.

The gene calls are TRBV14 and TRBJ1-2, with D tentatively TRBD1 (5 bases). Per germline, CDR1 SGHDN and CDR2 FVKESK. The CDR3 length is 13 residues. Trimming shortened V by 4 bases and J by 2 bases, and 8 bases separated the two germline ends. This chain's CDR3 is CASSLTENYGYTF. The CDR3 DNA reads as TGTGCCAGCAGCCTGACAGAAAACTATGGCTACACCTTC.

The sample holds a few counts of this clone. The J gene is TRBJ1-1, the V gene TRBV5-1; D is unresolved. This CDR3 spans 14 amino acids. CDR1 and CDR2 (germline): SGHRS, YFSETQ. The V and J ends lost 6 bases and 1 base respectively, with 13 bases between them. The CDR3 reads CASMPTTANTEAFF. DNA for the CDR3: TGCGCCAGCATGCCTACTACAGCGAACACTGAAGCTTTCTTT.

This clone was seen a handful of times. The gene calls are TRBV18 and TRBJ1-2; unclear D gene. From germline, CDR1 is KGHSH and CDR2 LQKENI. This CDR3 is 15 amino acids long. Trimming took 5 bases from V and 4 from J, leaving 17 bases between them. In DNA form, the CDR3 reads TGTGCCAGCTCAGATTCCCCCGCCGGGAGCTATGGCTACACCTTC. Its translation is CASSDSPAGSYGYTF.

This clone was seen more than once but under ten times. V usage is TRBV13 and J usage is TRBJ2-1; the D is unclear. The V gene lost 0 bases and the J gene lost 4 bases, with 7 bases spanning the gap. The germline V gene encodes CDR1 PRHDT and CDR2 FYEKMQ (reference sequence). The CDR3 sequence is 14 residues long. CDR3 amino acids: CASSLGAVYNEQFF. The CDR3, as DNA: TGTGCCAGCAGCTTAGGGGCCGTTTACAATGAGCAGTTCTTC.

As DNA, the CDR3 is TGTGCCAGCAGTGTAGATTTAGGGCGGTTCTACGAGCAGTACTTC. This codes for CASSVDLGRFYEQYF. The chain uses TRBV2 and TRBJ2-7; D is uncertain. Trimming stripped 4 bases from V and 3 bases from J, with 16 bases between. The CDR3 runs 15 residues. CDR1 is SNHLY, CDR2 FYNNEI, per germline.

The chain is built from TRBV5-1 and TRBJ2-2; 7 nucleotides line up with TRBD1. The ends lost 1 base at V and 7 bases at J; junction bases unmatched: 7. The CDR3 runs to 15 residues. Germline lookup yields CDR1 SGHRS and CDR2 YFSETQ. CDR3: CASSLHQGDIGELFF. The CDR3 DNA reads TGCGCCAGCAGCTTGCACCAGGGGGATATCGGGGAGCTGTTTTTT.